The 21 T cell receptor beta chains given below trace back to one sample, sequenced in a study of beta chain features in type 1 diabetes. What was sequenced were expressed TCRB transcripts, since all of the isolated RNA had been reverse transcribed. Measured with immunoSEQ multiplex PCR; TCRdb has only the in-frame clones, and not every one. The data show just over 450,000 clones, approximately 30% seen once. The sample comprised naive CD4+ T cells from blood. These receptors all come from a man between 18 and 35 years old in good health.

This clone was detected only a few times. The rearrangement joins TRBV29-1 to TRBJ2-2; the match to TRBD2 covers 7 bases. J was trimmed by 4 bases and V by 4 bases; bases with no gene match: 9. The CDR3 consists of 15 residues. The germline CDR1 and CDR2 sequences are SQVTM and ANQGSEA. The CDR3 region is CSVAVGASGTGELFF. The CDR3 DNA reads as TGCAGCGTTGCCGTAGGGGCTAGCGGCACCGGGGAGCTGTTTTTT.

The chain links TRBV30 to TRBJ2-1, with 12 bases lining up with TRBD2. Germline CDR1 is GTSNPN and CDR2 is SVGIG (reference sequence). V dropped 5 bases and J dropped 7; count of bases not matched to a gene: 3. The CDR3 has 13 residues. CDR3 sequence (DNA): TGTGCCTGGGCTAGCGGGAGGGGAAATGAGCAGTTCTTC. This codes for CAWASGRGNEQFF.

The V gene is TRBV20-1, the J gene TRBJ1-2, with D unresolved. Trimming took off 5 bases at V and 2 bases at J, with 3 bases between the two ends. From germline, CDR1 is DFQATT and CDR2 SNEGSKA (reference sequence). This CDR3 region has 10 residues. The CDR3 reads CSAPNYGYTF. The DNA of the CDR3 is TGCAGTGCTCCCAACTATGGCTACACCTTC.

In this sample, this clone turned up a few times. The chain carries TRBV30 and TRBJ2-1; TRBD2 agrees at 10 bases. The CDR3 runs to 17 residues. Germline loops: CDR1 GTSNPN, CDR2 SVGIG (reference sequence). The V gene end was trimmed by 1 base and the J gene end by 9 bases; junction bases not matched to a gene: 15. The CDR3 reads CAWSAYRTSGTFGEQFF. CDR3 in DNA: TGTGCCTGGAGTGCCTACCGGACTAGCGGTACCTTCGGTGAGCAGTTCTTC.

This clone was counted only a few times. J is TRBJ2-1 and V is TRBV7-8, with D perhaps TRBD2 (5 bases). CDR3 size: 17 residues. Germline CDR1 reads SGHVS; CDR2 reads FQNEAQ. V gave up 5 bases and J gave up 3 bases, with 20 bases separating them. CDR3 nucleotide sequence: TGTGCCAGCAGCCCCGAACTCTTGCGGGCCATCTACAATGAGCAGTTCTTC. It codes for CASSPELLRAIYNEQFF.

This clone has more than one count but fewer than ten. CDR3 bases: TGCGCCAGCAGCGCCCACGGGACCCAGTACTTC. This codes for CASSAHGTQYF. The chain joins TRBV5-1 to TRBJ2-5; D unresolved. The CDR3 is 11 residues long. The V gene's germline CDR1 is SGHRS and CDR2 YFSETQ. V lost 4 bases and J 7 bases, leaving 8 bases between the germline ends.

This clone came up a few times. The V and J genes are TRBV30 and TRBJ2-5, with a tentative D call TRBD1 (6 bases). The V end was cut by 3 bases, the J end by 3 bases, with 11 bases between. The CDR3 sequence is 13 residues long. The V gene's germline CDR1 is GTSNPN and CDR2 SVGIG (reference sequence). CDR3 loop: CAWRTGSKETQYF. For the CDR3, the DNA is TGTGCCTGGAGGACAGGATCCAAAGAGACCCAGTACTTC. The full variable domain, with the rest looked up from reference TRBV30 and TRBJ2-5, is SQTIHQWPATLVQPVGSPLSLECTVEGTSNPNLYWYRQAAGRGLQLLFYSVGIGQISSEVPQNLSASRPQDRQFILSSKKLLLSDSGFYLCAWRTGSKETQYFGPGTRLLVL.

The V and J genes are TRBV29-1 and TRBJ1-1; D remains unclear. Germline V CDR1 and CDR2: SQVTM, ANQGSEA. This CDR3 has 15 amino acids. V was trimmed by 1 base and J by 3 bases, leaving 15 bases between them. The CDR3: CSVEARVNTDTEAFF. The CDR3 DNA reads as TGCAGCGTTGAAGCCCGGGTTAACACGGACACTGAAGCTTTCTTT.

This clone was seen only a few times. The chain is built from TRBV7-2 and TRBJ2-7; the D call may be TRBD1 or TRBD2 (5 bases each). The CDR3 has 13 residues. Germline V gene lookup returns CDR1 SGHTA and CDR2 FQGNSA. V lost 2 bases to trimming and J lost 10 bases, with 15 bases between them. In nucleotides, the CDR3 is TGTGCCAGCAGCTTAAGTCCCGGGGCGGTTCAGTACTTC. It specifies CASSLSPGAVQYF.

The V gene is TRBV9, the J gene TRBJ2-3; 8 bases agree with TRBD2. There are 16 residues in the CDR3. Trimming at V came to 3 bases and at J to 1 base, leaving 7 bases not matched to a gene. Germline CDR1 reads SGDLS; CDR2 reads YYNGEE. This CDR3 is CASSGEREMGTDTQYF. Here the CDR3 DNA reads TGTGCCAGCAGCGGCGAGCGGGAGATGGGCACAGATACGCAGTATTTT.

This clone was observed a few times. The chain is built from TRBV11-2 and TRBJ2-1; D is unclear. Germline CDR1 SGHAT, CDR2 FQNNGV. V dropped 5 bases and J dropped 5 bases, with 4 bases sitting between them. The CDR3 is 11 amino acids. The CDR3 nucleotides read TGTGCCAGCAGCCTGCACAATGAGCAGTTCTTC. Translated: CASSLHNEQFF.

The chain carries TRBV29-1 and TRBJ1-1, with D maybe TRBD1 (5 bases). The CDR3 sequence is 13 residues long. From germline, CDR1 is SQVTM and CDR2 ANQGSEA. Trimming shortened V by 5 bases and J by 6 bases, and 16 bases separated the two germline ends. The CDR3 region has the DNA TGCAGCGTTAAGAGGGGAGGAAGCGCTGAAGCTTTCTTT. Protein: CSVKRGGSAEAFF.

To note about this clone: Other nucleotide sequences in the sample specify the same CDR3. This sequence joins TRBV7-2 and TRBJ2-5; D gene uncertain. The germline V gene has CDR1 SGHTA and CDR2 FQGNSA. There are 13 residues in the CDR3. The V gene lost 1 base and the J gene lost 2 bases, with 5 bases spanning the gap. In DNA, the CDR3 is TGTGCCAGCAGCTTAGGTCTACAAGAGACCCAGTACTTC. This encodes CASSLGLQETQYF.

This clone was counted a few times. The V gene is TRBV7-2, the J gene TRBJ1-3; 7 nucleotides line up with TRBD1. The germline V gene has CDR1 SGHTA and CDR2 FQGNSA. The CDR3 runs to 14 residues. J gave up 0 bases and V 4 bases, and 0 bases lay outside the gene matches. This CDR3 is CASSSGGSGNTIYF. CDR3 in DNA: TGTGCCAGCAGCTCAGGGGGCTCTGGAAACACCATATATTTT. Filled out from reference TRBV7-2 and TRBJ1-3, the complete variable domain reads GAGVSQSPSNKVTEKGKDVELRCDPISGHTALYWYRQSLGQGLEFLIYFQGNSAPDKSGLPSDRFSAERTGGSVSTLTIQRTQQEDSAVYLCASSSGGSGNTIYFGEGSWLTVV.

The rearrangement uses TRBV28 and TRBJ1-1, with D tentatively TRBD1 (5 bases). Trimming took 5 bases from V and 2 from J, leaving 15 bases between them. Germline V CDR1 and CDR2: MDHEN, SYDVKM. The CDR3 runs 15 residues. CDR3: CASSPPGLRNTEAFF. The CDR3 DNA reads as TGTGCCAGCAGTCCACCGGGACTGAGAAACACTGAAGCTTTCTTT. The whole variable domain, filled in from reference TRBV28 and TRBJ1-1, reads DVKVTQSSRYLVKRTGEKVFLECVQDMDHENMFWYRQDPGLGLRLIYFSYDVKMKEKGDIPEGYSVSREKKERFSLILESASTNQTSMYLCASSPPGLRNTEAFFGQGTRLTVV.

The CDR3 sequence is CASSLSREWGTQYF. The CDR3 nucleotides read TGTGCCAGCAGCTTAAGCCGGGAATGGGGGACCCAGTACTTC. The V and J genes are TRBV7-3 and TRBJ2-5, with D possibly being TRBD2 (5 bases). Trimming left V 1 base short and J 7 bases short, with 13 bases between. This CDR3 contains 14 residues. Germline CDR1 and CDR2: SGHTA and FQGTGA. Filled out from reference TRBV7-3 and TRBJ2-5, the complete variable domain reads GAGVSQTPSNKVTEKGKYVELRCDPISGHTALYWYRQSLGQGPEFLIYFQGTGAADDSGLPNDRFFAVRPEGSVSTLKIQRTERGDSAVYLCASSLSREWGTQYFGPGTRLLVL.

This clone was counted a few times. CDR3 loop: CAWSVPAGGGYTF. For the CDR3, the DNA is TGTGCCTGGAGTGTACCGGCCGGGGGAGGCTACACCTTC. The rearrangement links TRBV30 to TRBJ1-2; the D gene is possibly TRBD1 (5 bases). The CDR3 runs 13 residues. V dropped 0 bases and J dropped 8 bases, with 13 bases sitting between them. CDR1 and CDR2 from the germline V gene are GTSNPN and SVGIG (reference sequence).

This clone was seen once. V and J are TRBV2 and TRBJ1-3; D is possibly TRBD1 (5 bases). This CDR3 spans 12 amino acids. In germline, CDR1 is SNHLY, CDR2 FYNNEI. V lost 11 bases to trimming and J lost 3 bases, with 11 bases between them. The CDR3 here is CASRDDGNTIYF. CDR3 bases: TGTGCCTCCCGGGACGATGGAAACACCATATATTTT.

Worth noting for this clone: This sample includes further DNA sequences coding for the same CDR3. The chain uses TRBV7-3 and TRBJ2-3; D might be TRBD1 (5 bases). With 2 bases removed from V and 3 bases from J, the gap between germline ends came to 9 bases. The CDR3 is 14 residues long. CDR1 SGHTA and CDR2 FQGTGA come from the germline V gene. For the CDR3, the DNA is TGTGCCAGCAGCTTACTCGCAGGGACAGATACGCAGTATTTT. It translates to CASSLLAGTDTQYF.

The chain couples TRBV23-1 to TRBJ1-4; D uncertain. TRBV23-1 is labeled an ORF, and its function is uncertain. The CDR3 is 15 amino acids. Trimming shortened V by 0 bases and J by 6 bases, and 11 bases separated the two germline ends. Here the CDR3 reads CASSQSCRRHEKLFF. The CDR3 nucleotides read TGCGCCAGCAGTCAATCGTGCAGGCGCCATGAAAAACTGTTTTTT.

This rearrangement joins TRBV6-1 to TRBJ2-4; D remains ambiguous. Trimming took 6 bases from V and 0 from J, leaving 12 bases between them. The CDR3 has 15 residues. The germline V gene has CDR1 MNHNS and CDR2 SASEGT. The chain's CDR3 is CASRRIRGAKNIQYF. The CDR3 DNA is TGTGCCAGCAGGCGGATCCGCGGAGCCAAAAACATTCAGTACTTC.